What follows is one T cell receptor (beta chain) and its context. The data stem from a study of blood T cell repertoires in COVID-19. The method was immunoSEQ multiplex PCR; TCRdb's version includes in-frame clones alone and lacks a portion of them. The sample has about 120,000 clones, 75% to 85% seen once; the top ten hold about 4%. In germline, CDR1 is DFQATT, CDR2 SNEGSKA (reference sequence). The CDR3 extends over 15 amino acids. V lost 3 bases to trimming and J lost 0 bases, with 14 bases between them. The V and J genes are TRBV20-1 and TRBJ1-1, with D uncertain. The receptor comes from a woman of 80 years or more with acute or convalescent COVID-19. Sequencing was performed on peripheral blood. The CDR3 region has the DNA TGCAGTGCTAGTAGTTTCCAAGAGCTGAACACTGAAGCTTTCTTT. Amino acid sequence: CSASSFQELNTEAFF.